The 8 T cell receptor beta chains reported below all come from one sample, sequenced in a study of chemoradiotherapy in HPV16-positive cancers. Data came from immunoSEQ multiplex PCR; TCRdb stores just in-frame clones and leaves some out. This table has about 4,800 clones, roughly 80% appearing once. Sampling was done from a patient who underwent chemoradiotherapy. The receptors here all came from a human donor with HPV-associated anogenital cancer.

The rearrangement uses TRBV7-9 and TRBJ2-5; 10 positions agree with TRBD1. V dropped 5 bases and J dropped 5; count of bases not matched to a gene: 14. CDR3 length equals 17 residues. Germline lookup yields CDR1 SEHNR and CDR2 FQNEAQ (reference sequence). In DNA form, the CDR3 reads TGTGCCAGCAGCCCGTTTCCGACAGGGGGCTGGGGGGAGACCCAGTACTTC. Amino acid sequence: CASSPFPTGGWGETQYF.

Only a few counts were recorded for this clone. The V gene is TRBV15, the J gene TRBJ1-5, with TRBD1 matching 9 bases. The CDR3 sequence is 14 residues long. Germline V gene sequence: CDR1 LNHNV, CDR2 YYDKDF (reference sequence). J gave up 5 bases and V 1 base, and 0 bases lay outside the gene matches. This CDR3 reads CATSRGQGDQPQHF. CDR3 in DNA: TGTGCCACCAGCAGAGGACAGGGGGATCAGCCCCAGCATTTT.

This chain joins TRBV6-5 and TRBJ2-5; D unresolved. The CDR3 length is 14 residues. V lost 2 bases and J 9 bases, leaving 16 bases between the germline ends. CDR1 MNHEY and CDR2 SVGAGI come from the germline V gene. CDR3 DNA sequence: TGTGCCAGCAGTTACAGGGCGGAGACCGCTGCCCAGTACTTC. This encodes CASSYRAETAAQYF.

J is TRBJ2-3 and V is TRBV9; D gene ambiguous. Germline values: CDR1 SGDLS, CDR2 YYNGEE. The V end lost 1 base, the J end lost 4 bases, and 13 bases lay between the germline ends. There are 15 residues in the CDR3. The CDR3 loop reads CASSVRRSEADTQYF. For the CDR3, the DNA is TGTGCCAGCAGCGTACGACGGAGTGAGGCAGATACGCAGTATTTT. Looking up the rest from reference TRBV9 and TRBJ2-3 gives the full variable domain: DSGVTQTPKHLITATGQRVTLRCSPRSGDLSVYWYQQSLDQGLQFLIQYYNGEERAKGNILERFSAQQFPDLHSELNLSSLELGDSALYFCASSVRRSEADTQYFGPGTRLTVL.

This rearrangement joins TRBV2 to TRBJ1-1, with 7 bases fitting TRBD1. V lost 5 bases to trimming and J lost 4 bases; unmatched junction nucleotides: 7. Germline values: CDR1 SNHLY, CDR2 FYNNEI. The CDR3 sequence is 14 residues long. In nucleotides, the CDR3 is TGTGCCAGCAGTATGACAGGGTCCGGCACTGAAGCTTTCTTT. This codes for CASSMTGSGTEAFF.

The rearrangement uses TRBV29-1 and TRBJ1-5, with D perhaps TRBD1 (5 bases). The V end was cut by 3 bases, the J end by 2 bases, with 17 bases between. Germline V gene lookup returns CDR1 SQVTM and CDR2 ANQGSEA. The CDR3 is 16 amino acids. Here the CDR3 DNA reads TGCAGCGTTGAGGTGGAGGGACCTGGAGGCAATCAGCCCCAGCATTTT. This gives the protein CSVEVEGPGGNQPQHF.

The chain recombines TRBV11-2 with TRBJ2-1; 15 bases align to TRBD2. The length of the CDR3 is 18 residues. The V gene's germline CDR1 is SGHAT and CDR2 FQNNGV. With V trimmed by 1 base and J by 6 bases, 7 bases remained unmatched. In DNA form, the CDR3 reads TGTGCCAGCAGCTTAGGGACTAGCGGGAGGGCCAGGCTCAATGAGCAGTTCTTC. As protein: CASSLGTSGRARLNEQFF.

This rearrangement joins TRBV28 to TRBJ1-5; D is possibly TRBD1 (6 bases). Germline-derived CDR1 and CDR2 are MDHEN and SYDVKM. This CDR3 has 18 amino acids. The ends were cut back, 3 bases at V and 0 bases at J, with 18 bases in the middle. Here the CDR3 DNA reads TGTGCCAGCAGTTTTCCGACAGGTTGGCCCTATAGCAATCAGCCCCAGCATTTT. This encodes CASSFPTGWPYSNQPQHF.